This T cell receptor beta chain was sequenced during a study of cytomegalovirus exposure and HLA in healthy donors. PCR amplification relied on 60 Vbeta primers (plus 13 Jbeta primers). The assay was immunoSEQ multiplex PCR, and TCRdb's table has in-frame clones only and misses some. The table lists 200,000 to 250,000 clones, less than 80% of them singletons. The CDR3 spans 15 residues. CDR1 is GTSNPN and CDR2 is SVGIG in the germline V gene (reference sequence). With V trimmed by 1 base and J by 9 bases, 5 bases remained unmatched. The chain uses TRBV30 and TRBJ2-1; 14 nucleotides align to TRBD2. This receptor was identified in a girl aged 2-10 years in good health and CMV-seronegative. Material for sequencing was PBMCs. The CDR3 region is CAWSEGLAGALEQFF. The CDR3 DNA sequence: TGTGCCTGGAGTGAGGGACTAGCGGGAGCCCTTGAGCAGTTCTTC.